A single sample gave rise to the 26 T cell receptor beta chains below, sequenced in a study of blood T cell repertoires in COVID-19. This table comes from immunoSEQ multiplex PCR, and its TCRdb copy is limited to in-frame clones, with some not included. The sample holds 20,000 to 25,000 clones, over 70% seen once. The specimen sequenced was peripheral blood. All receptors come from a man older than 75 with active or convalescent COVID-19.

The chain has TRBV19 and TRBJ2-7; D possibly corresponds to TRBD2 (5 bases). V lost 10 bases and J lost 4, with 11 bases in between. The CDR3 is made up of 11 amino acids. CDR1 is LNHDA and CDR2 is SQIVND in the germline V gene (reference sequence). Here the CDR3 reads CATPGWYEQYF. CDR3 in DNA: TGTGCCACCCCGGGGTGGTACGAGCAGTACTTC. Full variable domain (rest looked up from reference TRBV19 and TRBJ2-7): DGGITQSPKYLFRKEGQNVTLSCEQNLNHDAMYWYRQDPGQGLRLIYYSQIVNDFQKGDIAEGYSVSREKKESFPLTVTSAQKNPTAFYLCATPGWYEQYFGPGTRLTVT.

The J gene is TRBJ1-4, the V gene TRBV18; 7 bases are shared with TRBD1. J lost 4 bases, V lost 3 bases, and 2 bases had no gene match. Looked up from germline, CDR1 is KGHSH and CDR2 is LQKENI. The CDR3 loop spans 14 amino acids. CDR3: CASSPQGVNEKLFF. In DNA form, the CDR3 reads TGTGCCAGCTCACCCCAGGGGGTTAATGAAAAACTGTTTTTT.

V usage is TRBV5-1 and J usage is TRBJ1-1, with 12 bases that match TRBD1. Germline V gene lookup returns CDR1 SGHRS and CDR2 YFSETQ. V lost 1 base and J lost 0; bases outside the gene matches: 7. The CDR3 is 18 residues long. This CDR3 reads CASSLLGTGGRMNTEAFF. DNA for the CDR3: TGCGCCAGCAGCTTGCTCGGGACAGGGGGCAGAATGAACACTGAAGCTTTCTTT.

The chain has TRBV7-8 and TRBJ2-3, with D possibly matching TRBD2 (6 bases). The V gene lost 2 bases and the J gene lost 4 bases, with 10 bases spanning the gap. The CDR3 loop spans 14 amino acids. Germline CDR1 SGHVS, CDR2 FQNEAQ. The CDR3 reads CASSLSWGADTQYF. The CDR3 region has the DNA TGTGCCAGCAGCTTAAGCTGGGGGGCAGATACGCAGTATTTT.

This chain links TRBV3-1 (or the pseudogene TRBV3-2) with TRBJ2-5, with D perhaps matching TRBD2 (5 bases). Looked up from germline, CDR1 is LGHDT and CDR2 is YNNKEL (reference sequence). The V end lost 1 base, the J end lost 5 bases, and 11 bases lay between the germline ends. The CDR3 totals 14 residues. CDR3 sequence reads: CASSQGRRGETQYF. The CDR3 nucleotides read TGTGCCAGCAGCCAAGGTCGGAGAGGGGAGACCCAGTACTTC.

V and J are TRBV2 and TRBJ2-5, with TRBD2 matching over 12 bases. Trimming took 0 bases from V and 4 from J; bases not matched to a gene: 12. The CDR3 contains 19 residues. Germline CDR1 is SNHLY and CDR2 is FYNNEI. The CDR3 DNA reads as TGTGCCAGCAGTGAAGCGGGTAGGGCTAGCGGGAGGGCCGCAGAGACCCAGTACTTC. Translated, it gives CASSEAGRASGRAAETQYF.

The chain couples TRBV5-1 to TRBJ1-1; D is possibly TRBD1 (6 bases). Germline CDR1 reads SGHRS; CDR2 reads YFSETQ. The CDR3 length is 14 residues. V was cut by 3 bases and J by 7 bases, with 16 bases left in between. The CDR3 loop is CASSSLPGQIEAFF. CDR3 nucleotide sequence: TGCGCCAGCAGCTCCCTTCCTGGACAGATTGAAGCTTTCTTT.

The chain couples TRBV5-4 to TRBJ1-1; D is uncertain. Trimming stripped 3 bases from V and 2 bases from J, with 14 bases between. The CDR3 contains 15 residues. The germline V gene has CDR1 SGHNT and CDR2 YYREEE (reference sequence). In nucleotides, the CDR3 is TGTGCCAGCAGCTACGAGGGTAGGCCTAACACTGAAGCTTTCTTT. It specifies CASSYEGRPNTEAFF.

J is TRBJ2-3 and V is TRBV7-2; no firm D call. V lost 1 base, J lost 4 bases, and 18 bases lay in between. CDR1 SGHTA and CDR2 FQGNSA come from the germline V gene. The CDR3 runs to 17 residues. The CDR3 coding sequence is TGTGCCAGCAGCTTAGATGGGCGTACAAGTCGGCCAGATACGCAGTATTTT. Its translation: CASSLDGRTSRPDTQYF.

The CDR3 DNA sequence: TGCGCCAGCAGCTTGGAGCAGGGCCCTCCAGATACGCAGTATTTT. Its translation is CASSLEQGPPDTQYF. This chain links TRBV5-1 with TRBJ2-3, with D tentatively TRBD1 (5 bases). CDR1 and CDR2 (germline): SGHRS, YFSETQ. The CDR3 is 15 amino acids. V was clipped by 0 bases and J by 4 bases, with 12 bases between them.

The chain is built from TRBV7-2 and TRBJ2-7; D might be TRBD2 (6 bases). Trimming left V 5 bases short and J 2 bases short, with 25 bases between. Germline V gene data show CDR1 as SGHTA and CDR2 as FQGNSA. This CDR3 comprises 18 residues. DNA for the CDR3: TGTGCCAGCAGCCCCCGCCCGCAGGGACTTATGCGAACCTACGAGCAGTACTTC. It encodes CASSPRPQGLMRTYEQYF.

This clone has more than one count but fewer than ten. The chain has TRBV27 and TRBJ1-5, with TRBD1 identical over 7 bases. CDR1 and CDR2 (germline): MNHEY, SMNVEV (reference sequence). The CDR3 spans 16 residues. V lost 2 bases, J lost 2 bases, and 6 bases stayed unmatched. CDR3 sequence: CASSLGTVGGNQPQHF. The CDR3 DNA reads TGTGCCAGCAGTTTAGGGACAGTTGGAGGCAATCAGCCCCAGCATTTT.

V is TRBV5-1 and J is TRBJ1-2, with 10 bases that match TRBD1. The CDR3 extends over 15 amino acids. V dropped 4 bases and J dropped 6; count of bases not matched to a gene: 9. The germline V gene has CDR1 SGHRS and CDR2 YFSETQ. The DNA for the CDR3 is TGCGCCAGCAGCCCGGGGGACAGGGGATCTAATGGCTACACCTTC. Amino acids: CASSPGDRGSNGYTF.

This clone was detected a few times. J is TRBJ2-7 and V is TRBV11-3; possibly TRBD1 for D (7 bases). The CDR3 has 15 residues. The germline gives CDR1 SGHNT, CDR2 YENEEA. Trimming stripped 5 bases from V and 5 bases from J, with 19 bases between. CDR3 residues: CASSRQGLLGDEQYF. Written as DNA, the CDR3 is TGTGCCAGCAGCAGACAGGGACTTCTTGGCGACGAGCAGTACTTC.

The chain employs TRBV5-1 and TRBJ1-1, with a possible D match to TRBD1 (6 bases). V lost 4 bases and J 1 base, leaving 11 bases between the germline ends. This CDR3 spans 14 amino acids. Germline V lookup: CDR1 SGHRS, CDR2 YFSETQ. CDR3 nucleotides: TGCGCCAGCAGCATGGCGGGACAGAACACTGAAGCTTTCTTT. As protein: CASSMAGQNTEAFF.

The chain carries TRBV6-2 or TRBV6-3 and TRBJ1-5, with D perhaps matching TRBD1 (5 bases). The CDR3 loop spans 13 amino acids. V was pared by 6 bases and J by 4 bases, with 10 bases between. CDR1 MNHEY and CDR2 SVGEGT come from the germline V gene. This CDR3 reads CASSSNRNQPQHF. The CDR3 nucleotides read TGTGCCAGCAGCTCCAACAGGAATCAGCCCCAGCATTTT.

The rearrangement joins TRBV3-1 (or the pseudogene TRBV3-2) to TRBJ2-1; 12 bases align to TRBD2. Germline V lookup: CDR1 LGHDT, CDR2 YNNKEL (reference sequence). The J segment lost 4 bases and the V segment lost 3 bases, leaving 4 bases of the junction unmatched. This CDR3 is 16 amino acids long. CDR3 residues: CASSQLAGGFYNEQFF. DNA for the CDR3: TGTGCCAGCAGCCAGCTAGCGGGAGGGTTTTACAATGAGCAGTTCTTC.

This chain joins TRBV24-1 and TRBJ2-1, with TRBD1 as a possible D gene (5 bases). The length of the CDR3 is 17 residues. Germline assignment: CDR1 KGHDR and CDR2 SFDVKD. Trimming removed 4 bases from V and 4 bases from J, with 19 bases in between. CDR3 region: CATSEYRQFGWYNEQFF. Here the CDR3 DNA reads TGTGCCACCAGTGAGTACCGACAGTTCGGATGGTACAATGAGCAGTTCTTC.

This chain joins TRBV7-2 and TRBJ2-7, with D possibly TRBD2 on 6 matching bases. Germline CDR1 and CDR2: SGHTA and FQGNSA. The V end was cut by 5 bases, the J end by 5 bases, with 16 bases between. The CDR3 loop spans 14 amino acids. The DNA for the CDR3 is TGTGCCAGCAGCCTGACTAGGCCGGGCGACGAGCAGTACTTC. This encodes CASSLTRPGDEQYF.

This chain connects TRBV19 to TRBJ1-2, with 8 nucleotides matching TRBD1. With V trimmed by 5 bases and J by 2 bases, 19 bases remained unmatched. Germline V gene data show CDR1 as LNHDA and CDR2 as SQIVND (reference sequence). CDR3 length: 19 amino acids. CDR3 nucleotides: TGTGCCAGTAGTGCGCGACCAGGGGGCGCTTTCGCCCAAAACTATGGCTACACCTTC. It translates to CASSARPGGAFAQNYGYTF.

This chain joins TRBV29-1 and TRBJ2-7; the match to TRBD1 covers 7 bases. With 7 bases clipped from V and 2 bases from J, the junction kept 11 bases outside the gene matches. This CDR3 has 14 residues. CDR1 is SQVTM, CDR2 ANQGSEA, per germline. The CDR3 here is CSAIRGGTTYEQYF. Written as DNA, the CDR3 is TGCAGCGCTATACGAGGGGGCACGACCTACGAGCAGTACTTC.

The chain combines TRBV6-5 with TRBJ2-2; a possible D gene is TRBD1 (6 bases). Germline CDR1 reads MNHEY; CDR2 reads SVGAGI. There are 16 residues in the CDR3. V lost 2 bases, J lost 3 bases, and 13 bases lay in between. The CDR3 here is CASSYGGFSDTGELFF. The CDR3 nucleotides are TGTGCCAGCAGTTACGGGGGCTTCTCGGACACCGGGGAGCTGTTTTTT.

J is TRBJ2-5 and V is TRBV5-1; TRBD1 matches at 8 bases. Germline V gene lookup returns CDR1 SGHRS and CDR2 YFSETQ. This CDR3 is 15 amino acids long. The trim removed 4 bases at V and 5 bases at J, leaving 10 bases unmatched. This CDR3 is CASSPPTGGKETQYF. The CDR3 bases are TGCGCCAGCAGCCCCCCAACAGGGGGAAAGGAGACCCAGTACTTC.

The CDR3 sequence: CASSRQGGGRSNTEAFF. Here the CDR3 DNA reads TGCGCCAGCAGCCGCCAAGGGGGGGGGAGATCGAACACTGAAGCTTTCTTT. The chain is built from TRBV4-1 and TRBJ1-1, with D possibly being TRBD1 (6 bases). Per germline, CDR1 MGHRA and CDR2 YSYEKL. This CDR3 has 17 amino acids. Trimming left V 4 bases short and J 1 base short, with 19 bases between.

This sequence joins TRBV19 and TRBJ2-5; D unclear. CDR3 length: 14 amino acids. Germline V lookup: CDR1 LNHDA, CDR2 SQIVND (reference sequence). The V and J ends lost 1 base and 5 bases respectively, with 11 bases between them. CDR3 sequence reads: CASSIARGAETQYF. The CDR3 nucleotides are TGTGCCAGTAGTATAGCTCGAGGAGCTGAGACCCAGTACTTC. Supplemented by reference TRBV19 and TRBJ2-5, the full variable domain reads DGGITQSPKYLFRKEGQNVTLSCEQNLNHDAMYWYRQDPGQGLRLIYYSQIVNDFQKGDIAEGYSVSREKKESFPLTVTSAQKNPTAFYLCASSIARGAETQYFGPGTRLLVL.

The genes are TRBV11-2 and TRBJ1-4; TRBD1 matches at 11 bases. This CDR3 region has 14 residues. V was clipped by 5 bases and J by 7 bases; unmatched bases: 3. Germline V gene lookup returns CDR1 SGHAT and CDR2 FQNNGV. The CDR3 loop is CASSRDRGSEKLFF. The DNA of the CDR3 is TGTGCCAGCAGCCGGGACAGGGGGAGTGAAAAACTGTTTTTT.